This TCR beta chain was retrieved from a study of Siglec-9 on CD8 T cells in melanoma. TCRdb's copy holds only in-frame clones and misses some; the assay was immunoSEQ multiplex PCR. The sample gives 25,000 to 35,000 clones, 80% of which show up once; 5.8% is in the top ten. This clone showed up just a few times. The clonotype was recovered from a human donor in good health. The sequenced material came from Siglec-9- CD8+ T cells sorted from blood.

The CDR3 nucleotides read TGTGCCAGCAGCACAGGGACAGCCAACACCGGGGAGCTGTTTTTT. Translating it yields CASSTGTANTGELFF. The V call is TRBV9, the J call TRBJ2-2, with 7 bases identical to TRBD1. The length of the CDR3 is 15 residues. Trimming cost V 4 bases and J 2 bases; bases outside gene matches: 5. Germline assignment: CDR1 SGDLS and CDR2 YYNGEE.